One and the same sample provided the 32 T cell receptor beta chains below, sequenced in a study of technical replicates of blood from a handful of donors (dated by TCRdb to the late 2010s). The method was the immunoSEQ multiplex PCR assay. In TCRdb, the immuneACCESS table is reduced to in-frame sequences with V and J assigned. These tables do not hold every clone; where another copy was compared, an unresolved V gene accounts for under half, and the others remain unexplained. The sample profile shows around 73,000 clones; roughly 90% of them were found once. The biggest ten clones account for 4% to 5% of the sample. What was sequenced was PBMCs. Receptors originate from a human donor in good health. Some clones in this sample may be carry-over from other donors' samples.

The chain combines TRBV11-2 with TRBJ2-7; 8 bases match TRBD1. This CDR3 comprises 16 residues. V trimming: 1 base; J trimming: 0 bases; junction bases outside the gene matches: 5. Germline V gene sequence: CDR1 SGHAT, CDR2 FQNNGV. CDR3 sequence reads: CASSLVGTGRSYEQYF. As DNA, the CDR3 is TGTGCCAGCAGCTTAGTGGGGACAGGCCGCTCCTACGAGCAGTACTTC.

The genes are TRBV5-4 and TRBJ1-4; a weak D match, TRBD1 (6 bases). The CDR3 consists of 13 residues. The germline CDR1 and CDR2 sequences are SGHNT and YYREEE (reference sequence). Trimming shortened V by 0 bases and J by 8 bases, and 8 bases separated the two germline ends. DNA of the CDR3: TGTGCCAGCAGCTTGGGACAGGAAGAAAAACTGTTTTTT. Protein sequence: CASSLGQEEKLFF. Filled out from reference TRBV5-4 and TRBJ1-4, the complete variable domain reads ETGVTQSPTHLIKTRGQQVTLRCSSQSGHNTVSWYQQALGQGPQFIFQYYREEENGRGNFPPRFSGLQFPNYSSELNVNALELDDSALYLCASSLGQEEKLFFGSGTQLSVL.

The chain uses TRBV18 and TRBJ1-2; D is unresolved. The CDR3 is made up of 15 amino acids. Germline V gene lookup returns CDR1 KGHSH and CDR2 LQKENI. Trimming shortened V by 2 bases and J by 0 bases, and 10 bases separated the two germline ends. The CDR3 here is CASSPLAESNYGYTF. The CDR3 DNA follows: TGTGCCAGCTCACCATTGGCGGAGTCTAACTATGGCTACACCTTC.

This rearrangement joins TRBV5-1 to TRBJ2-1; 10 positions agree with TRBD2. The CDR3 runs 19 residues. V lost 4 bases and J lost 0; bases outside the gene matches: 13. Germline-derived CDR1 and CDR2 are SGHRS and YFSETQ. CDR3 sequence: CASSIVPGLASRSYNEQFF. The CDR3 DNA is TGCGCCAGCAGCATCGTCCCGGGACTAGCGTCCCGCTCCTACAATGAGCAGTTCTTC.

The chain uses TRBV7-3 and TRBJ2-7; 9 positions match TRBD2. V lost 4 bases and J lost 6; bases outside the gene matches: 10. The CDR3 is made up of 15 amino acids. Germline lookup yields CDR1 SGHTA and CDR2 FQGTGA. The CDR3 sequence: CASSSTGTSTSEQYF. The CDR3 DNA is TGTGCCAGCAGCTCTACCGGGACTAGCACCAGCGAGCAGTACTTC.

This chain uses TRBV7-3 with TRBJ2-1; 7 bases are shared with TRBD2. The V and J ends lost 4 bases and 3 bases, in that order; junction bases with no gene match: 9. Germline loops: CDR1 SGHTA, CDR2 FQGTGA. CDR3 length: 16 residues. The CDR3 loop is CASSSRDSGYYNEQFF. The CDR3 DNA reads as TGTGCCAGCAGCTCCCGGGATAGCGGGTACTACAATGAGCAGTTCTTC.

This clone turned up a few times. V is TRBV19 and J is TRBJ2-1, with TRBD2 identical over 8 bases. The germline V gene encodes CDR1 LNHDA and CDR2 SQIVND (reference sequence). Trimming at V came to 3 bases and at J to 5 bases, leaving 9 bases not matched to a gene. CDR3 length: 16 residues. In DNA form, the CDR3 reads TGTGCCAGTAGTATTCCCTCACTAGCGGAAAACAATGAGCAGTTCTTC. This codes for CASSIPSLAENNEQFF.

This chain links TRBV23-1 with TRBJ1-5, with unresolved D. TRBV23-1 is given ORF status, its function remaining uncertain. The V gene lost 0 bases and the J gene lost 3 bases, with 15 bases spanning the gap. CDR3 length: 17 residues. The CDR3 DNA reads as TGCGCCAGCAGTCAATCGATCTCCGGGGTCAACAATCAGCCCCAGCATTTT. This translates into CASSQSISGVNNQPQHF.

This chain connects TRBV5-1 to TRBJ2-3, with D possibly being TRBD2 (6 bases). Per germline, CDR1 SGHRS and CDR2 YFSETQ. V was shortened by 0 bases and J by 3 bases, with 17 bases between the two germline ends. The CDR3 sequence is 17 residues long. CDR3 nucleotide sequence: TGCGCCAGCAGCTTGGGGGGACCTAGCGTAGGTACAGATACGCAGTATTTT. Its protein is CASSLGGPSVGTDTQYF.

This clone was observed a few times. This chain links TRBV28 with TRBJ1-2; D is ambiguous. V lost 6 bases, J lost 3 bases, and 17 bases lay in between. In germline, CDR1 is MDHEN, CDR2 SYDVKM. This CDR3 comprises 15 residues. The CDR3 spells CASSPKPVPYYGYTF. The CDR3 DNA reads TGTGCCAGCAGCCCCAAGCCCGTCCCCTACTATGGCTACACCTTC.

In nucleotides, the CDR3 is TGCGCCAGCAGCCAAAGCGAACTAGCGGGAGGTTTAGCCAAAAACATTCAGTACTTC. Residues: CASSQSELAGGLAKNIQYF. The chain combines TRBV4-3 with TRBJ2-4; 12 bases fit TRBD2. The germline CDR1 and CDR2 sequences are LGHNA and YSLEER. The CDR3 has 19 amino acids. V shed 2 bases and J 0 bases; nucleotides not matched to a gene: 8.

The V and J genes are TRBV7-2 and TRBJ1-5, with 12 nucleotides matching TRBD1. With V trimmed by 5 bases and J by 4 bases, 6 bases remained unmatched. The CDR3 spans 16 residues. Per the germline V gene, CDR1 is SGHTA and CDR2 is FQGNSA. DNA for the CDR3: TGTGCCAGCAGCAATGGGGACAGGGGGCGAAATCAGCCCCAGCATTTT. Protein sequence: CASSNGDRGRNQPQHF.

This rearrangement joins TRBV11-2 to TRBJ2-7; the match to TRBD2 covers 10 bases. Germline V gene sequence: CDR1 SGHAT, CDR2 FQNNGV. The V gene end was trimmed by 1 base and the J gene end by 3 bases; junction bases not matched to a gene: 0. The CDR3 has 14 amino acids. This CDR3 reads CASSLGTSGYEQYF. The DNA for the CDR3 is TGTGCCAGCAGCTTAGGGACTAGCGGCTACGAGCAGTACTTC.

This clone came up a few times. The germline gene is not matched at one end of the junction; a read error may be the cause. The rearrangement uses TRBV2 and TRBJ1-6; D not certain. The CDR3 loop spans 13 amino acids. Germline V gene data show CDR1 as SNHLY and CDR2 as FYNNEI. CDR3 region: CASRAYIGSYYNF. For the CDR3, the DNA is TGTGCCAGCAGAGCCTATATCGGGTCCTATTATAACTTT. Based on the CDR3 plus reference TRBV2 and TRBJ1-6, the full variable domain is EPEVTQTPSHQVTQMGQEVILRCVPISNHLYFYWYRQILGQKVEFLVSFYNNEISEKSEIFDDQFSVERPDGSNFTLKIRSTKLEDSAMYFCASRAYIGSYYNFGNGTRLTVT.

This chain links TRBV7-2 with TRBJ2-1; maybe TRBD2 (6 bases). Germline CDR1 SGHTA, CDR2 FQGNSA. The CDR3 contains 17 residues. The V end was cut by 2 bases, the J end by 8 bases, with 22 bases between. CDR3 nucleotides: TGTGCCAGCAGCTTAACCAAAGCGGGCCGAGGAAGGTATGAGCAGTTCTTC. Translating gives CASSLTKAGRGRYEQFF.

This chain connects TRBV19 to TRBJ1-1, with 9 bases identical to TRBD1. J gave up 4 bases and V 5 bases, and 5 bases lay outside the gene matches. The germline gives CDR1 LNHDA, CDR2 SQIVND (reference sequence). The CDR3 is 14 residues long. The chain's CDR3 is CASSVWTGVTEAFF. The CDR3 DNA follows: TGTGCCAGTAGTGTTTGGACAGGGGTCACTGAAGCTTTCTTT.

The CDR3 DNA reads as TGTGCCAGCAGCAAACGCCCCCACCAGCAAGAGACCCAGTACTTC. Translation: CASSKRPHQQETQYF. The V gene is TRBV21-1, the J gene TRBJ2-5; the D segment call TRBD1 is taken from the table without a DNA check. TRBV21-1 is deemed a pseudogene. The CDR3 sequence is 15 residues long.

The gene calls are TRBV5-4 and TRBJ1-2; 8 positions agree with TRBD1. V shed 4 bases and J 8 bases; nucleotides not matched to a gene: 13. Germline assignment: CDR1 SGHNT and CDR2 YYREEE (reference sequence). This CDR3 comprises 15 residues. The CDR3 nucleotides are TGTGCCAGCAGCGGGGCGACAGGGGCGCCCGGCGGCTACACCTTC. Translation gives CASSGATGAPGGYTF. The variable domain in full, with the rest retrieved from reference TRBV5-4 and TRBJ1-2, is ETGVTQSPTHLIKTRGQQVTLRCSSQSGHNTVSWYQQALGQGPQFIFQYYREEENGRGNFPPRFSGLQFPNYSSELNVNALELDDSALYLCASSGATGAPGGYTFGSGTRLTVV.

The table lists this clone with a few counts. The chain links TRBV6-4 to TRBJ2-3; 10 bases match TRBD2. The CDR3 has 16 amino acids. The V gene's germline CDR1 is MRHNA and CDR2 SNTAGT. V was clipped by 0 bases and J by 3 bases; unmatched bases: 3. The CDR3 is CASSDSVAGGTDTQYF. CDR3 coding DNA: TGTGCCAGCAGTGACTCCGTAGCGGGGGGAACAGATACGCAGTATTTT.

The J gene is TRBJ2-5, the V gene TRBV6-5; D may be TRBD2 (5 bases). Trimming pared 4 bases from V and 7 bases from J, leaving 13 bases between. Germline V gene data show CDR1 as MNHEY and CDR2 as SVGAGI. CDR3 length equals 13 residues. For the CDR3, the DNA is TGTGCCAGCAGTTTGTTAGAGCGGTCGACCCAGTACTTC. Translated, it gives CASSLLERSTQYF.

The chain joins TRBV7-2 to TRBJ2-3, with 11 positions matching TRBD1. The CDR3 totals 16 residues. V gave up 4 bases and J gave up 5 bases; unmatched junction bases: 8. Germline loops: CDR1 SGHTA, CDR2 FQGNSA. In nucleotides, the CDR3 is TGTGCCAGCAGCTCTCGGACAGGGGGCATCGGAGATACGCAGTATTTT. It translates to CASSSRTGGIGDTQYF. The whole variable domain, remainder taken from reference TRBV7-2 and TRBJ2-3, is GAGVSQSPSNKVTEKGKDVELRCDPISGHTALYWYRQSLGQGLEFLIYFQGNSAPDKSGLPSDRFSAERTGGSVSTLTIQRTQQEDSAVYLCASSSRTGGIGDTQYFGPGTRLTVL.

The rearrangement joins TRBV5-4 to TRBJ2-1; a weak D match, TRBD2 (6 bases). Trimming removed 7 bases from V and 1 base from J, with 15 bases in between. Germline V gives CDR1 SGHNT, CDR2 YYREEE (reference sequence). The CDR3 covers 15 residues. The DNA of the CDR3 is TGTGCCAGCCAGAGAGGGACTTCGTCCTACAATGAGCAGTTCTTC. It encodes CASQRGTSSYNEQFF.

The CDR3 nucleotides are TGTGCCAGCAGCACTCCCGGGACTAGCGGGGTCTACGAGCAGTACTTC. The encoded protein is CASSTPGTSGVYEQYF. The chain recombines TRBV5-6 with TRBJ2-7, with TRBD2 matching 13 bases. CDR3 size: 16 residues. Trimming at V came to 4 bases and at J to 3 bases, leaving 7 bases not matched to a gene. The V gene's germline CDR1 is SGHDT and CDR2 YYEEEE.

The chain is built from TRBV25-1 and TRBJ2-4, with 7 positions matching TRBD2. CDR1 MGHDK and CDR2 SYGVNS come from the germline V gene. The CDR3 contains 14 residues. The V and J ends lost 6 bases and 3 bases, in that order; junction bases with no gene match: 5. CDR3 region: CASSMGGGKNIQYF. Here the CDR3 DNA reads TGTGCCAGCAGCATGGGGGGGGGCAAAAACATTCAGTACTTC. The whole variable domain, filled in from reference TRBV25-1 and TRBJ2-4, reads EADIYQTPRYLVIGTGKKITLECSQTMGHDKMYWYQQDPGMELHLIHYSYGVNSTEKGDLSSESTVSRIRTEHFPLTLESARPSHTSQYLCASSMGGGKNIQYFGAGTRLSVL.

This chain connects TRBV4-2 to TRBJ1-4, with D perhaps TRBD1 (5 bases). The CDR3 covers 16 residues. V was shortened by 4 bases and J by 3 bases, with 15 bases between the two germline ends. Germline V CDR1 and CDR2: LGHNA, YNFKEQ. For the CDR3, the DNA is TGTGCCAGCAGCCCATTCCAGTGGGGGGCTAATGAAAAACTGTTTTTT. Its translation is CASSPFQWGANEKLFF.

This sequence joins TRBV19 and TRBJ2-7, with no clear D. Between the trimmed V and J ends, which lost 4 bases and 3 bases, there was a span of 10 bases. Germline CDR1 is LNHDA and CDR2 is SQIVND (reference sequence). The CDR3 spans 13 residues. In DNA form, the CDR3 reads TGTGCCAGTAGTACGGCCAGGAACTACGAGCAGTACTTC. Translated: CASSTARNYEQYF. Looking up the rest from reference TRBV19 and TRBJ2-7 gives the full variable domain: DGGITQSPKYLFRKEGQNVTLSCEQNLNHDAMYWYRQDPGQGLRLIYYSQIVNDFQKGDIAEGYSVSREKKESFPLTVTSAQKNPTAFYLCASSTARNYEQYFGPGTRLTVT.

V gene TRBV4-3 combines with J gene TRBJ2-7; D may be TRBD2 (6 bases). This CDR3 spans 15 amino acids. Germline V gene data show CDR1 as LGHNA and CDR2 as YSLEER. The V end lost 0 bases, the J end lost 0 bases, and 9 bases lay between the germline ends. The CDR3 coding sequence is TGCGCCAGCAGCCAAGATCGGGGAGGCTCCTACGAGCAGTACTTC. This codes for CASSQDRGGSYEQYF.

The chain joins TRBV2 to TRBJ2-1, with 8 bases matching TRBD2. The germline V gene encodes CDR1 SNHLY and CDR2 FYNNEI. CDR3 length: 15 residues. The junction had 13 bases not matched to a gene; V was cut back by 6 bases and J by 9 bases. Written as DNA, the CDR3 is TGTGCCAGCAGAGGAGGTCCAGCGGGAGATACTGAGCAGTTCTTC. Translating gives CASRGGPAGDTEQFF.

This chain uses TRBV14 with TRBJ2-4; D possibly corresponds to TRBD1 (5 bases). The CDR3 has 12 amino acids. Germline CDR1 is SGHDN and CDR2 is FVKESK. V was clipped by 2 bases and J by 13 bases, with 12 bases between them. CDR3 amino acids: CASSQTRGRQYF. In DNA form, the CDR3 reads TGTGCCAGCAGCCAAACAAGGGGCAGGCAGTACTTC.

A note on this clone: Germline is not matched at one junction end, which may reflect a read error. The rearrangement links TRBV28 to TRBJ2-3, with D perhaps matching TRBD2 (5 bases). This CDR3 comprises 14 residues. Germline assignment: CDR1 MDHEN and CDR2 SYDVKM. CDR3 residues: CASSSGISIDTQYF. In DNA, the CDR3 is TGTGCCAGCAGTTCCGGGATTAGCATAGATACGCAGTATTTT. Supplemented by reference TRBV28 and TRBJ2-3, the full variable domain reads DVKVTQSSRYLVKRTGEKVFLECVQDMDHENMFWYRQDPGLGLRLIYFSYDVKMKEKGDIPEGYSVSREKKERFSLILESASTNQTSMYLCASSSGISIDTQYFGPGTRLTVL.

The CDR3, as DNA: TGTGCCAGCAGCTTAGGACCGGCGGTTCGCGAGCAGTACTTC. Protein product: CASSLGPAVREQYF. The rearrangement joins TRBV7-7 to TRBJ2-7; D is undetermined. The CDR3 covers 14 residues. Per the germline V gene, CDR1 is SSHAT and CDR2 is FNYEAQ (reference sequence). The V end was cut by 1 base, the J end by 6 bases, with 13 bases between. Variable domain in full (rest from reference TRBV7-7 and TRBJ2-7): GAGVSQSPRYKVTKRGQDVTLRCDPISSHATLYWYQQALGQGPEFLTYFNYEAQPDKSGLPSDRFSAERPEGSISTLTIQRTEQRDSAMYRCASSLGPAVREQYFGPGTRLTVT.

The V and J genes are TRBV19 and TRBJ1-2; D gene unclear. Germline lookup yields CDR1 LNHDA and CDR2 SQIVND (reference sequence). CDR3 length: 14 amino acids. V was shortened by 4 bases and J by 0 bases, with 9 bases between the two germline ends. The CDR3 protein is CASSNRDANYGYTF. DNA for the CDR3: TGTGCCAGTAGTAACCGGGATGCTAACTATGGCTACACCTTC.